Sequencing of this T cell receptor (beta chain) was carried out in a study of identical twins. General study points: The presence of invariant MAIT and iNKT cells could partly confound analyses of zero-insertion sequences. High-abundance cord blood beta clonotypes had fewer insertions; memory repertoires showed none.

The V and J ends lost 7 bases and 0 bases respectively, with 13 bases between them. There are 16 residues in the CDR3. From the 5' RACE reads, TCRdb called clonotypes with MiXCR, one entry per CDR3 protein. The table includes about 700,000 distinct CDR3 sequences, approximately 6.1% detected once. This clonotype was recorded at least ten times. Its cognate antigen is unknown. V usage is TRBV12-3 or TRBV12-4 and J usage is TRBJ1-6; possibly TRBD1 for D (5 bases). This receptor was taken from a man between 18 and 29 years old in good health. The sequencing input was naive T cells sorted from blood. The CDR3 loop is CASTGDSSSYNSPLHF. The CDR3 bases are TGTGCCAGCACCGGGGACTCCAGCTCCTATAATTCACCCCTCCACTTT.